This is a list of T cell receptor beta chains from one sample in a study of monozygotic twins with inflammatory bowel disease. TCRdb derives one entry per CDR3 protein from the 5' RACE reads, leaving out DNA. This table lists more than 110,000 distinct CDR3 sequences. The sequenced sample consisted of blood. These receptors came from a human donor with ulcerative colitis or Crohn's disease, or a healthy co-twin of an affected twin (not recorded which). CDR3s include the opening cysteine and the closing phenylalanine or tryptophan. The size entry is marked missing in some rows and otherwise reads once, few, many or a size class.

NA	TRBV12-3/TRBV12-4	TRBJ2-3	CASRGWREAIDTQYF
NA	TRBV12-3/TRBV12-4	TRBJ1-5	CASSQTGGGNQPQHF
NA	TRBV3-1	TRBJ1-2	CASSQGPLRGYTF
NA	TRBV20-1	TRBJ2-1	CSARRKTDSVYNEQFF
NA	TRBV15	TRBJ1-5	CATSRDYQPQHF
NA	TRBV19	TRBJ2-1	CASSLGARDEQFF
NA	TRBV7-8	TRBJ2-1	CASSLGQTYNEQFF
NA	TRBV28	TRBJ1-4	CASGRDRGYEKLFF
NA	TRBV24-1	TRBJ2-7	CATSDLAFYEQYF
NA	TRBV30	TRBJ1-5	CAWSVGVVSHQPQHF
NA	TRBV12-3/TRBV12-4	TRBJ1-1	CASSLYDGNTEAFF
NA	TRBV12-3/TRBV12-4	TRBJ2-1	CASSLEGGYRSYNEQFF
NA	TRBV20-1	TRBJ2-5	CSARVTGTQETQYF
NA	TRBV5-1	TRBJ2-7	CASSPLAGNSYEQYF
NA	TRBV5-4	TRBJ2-1	CASSLEGSEQFF
NA	TRBV10-3	TRBJ1-1	CAIRDRGNTEAFF
NA	TRBV18	TRBJ2-3	CASSPVDTQYF
NA	TRBV7-2	TRBJ2-7	CASSISGRAHEQYF
NA	TRBV6-2/TRBV6-3	TRBJ2-1	CASSYSGLAGGKINEQFF
NA	TRBV27	TRBJ1-1	CASSLVRENTEAFF
NA	TRBV20-1	TRBJ2-3	CSARNTDTQYF
NA	TRBV24-1	TRBJ2-3	CATGSADGGSTDTQYF
NA	TRBV28	TRBJ2-2	CASRLRGRVTGELFF
NA	TRBV6-2/TRBV6-3	TRBJ2-5	CASSPGTKETQYF
NA	TRBV9	TRBJ1-1	CASSVGGSTEAFF
NA	TRBV29-1	TRBJ1-2	CSVQGASGYTF
NA	TRBV4-3	TRBJ2-7	CASSQDYGGVYEQYF
NA	TRBV19	TRBJ2-2	CASCILASTGELFF
NA	TRBV9	TRBJ2-1	CASSVESQVYNEQFF
NA	TRBV19	TRBJ1-5	CASSIRSPTAGQHF
NA	TRBV6-5	TRBJ2-3	CASSYSGERDTDTQYF
NA	TRBV7-9	TRBJ1-4	CASSYRGGQEKLFF
medium-sized	TRBV7-2	TRBJ2-3	CASSLGLPDTQYF
NA	TRBV20-1	TRBJ2-5	CSARYAGARETQYF
NA	TRBV28	TRBJ1-1	CASSLPLQNTEAFF
NA	TRBV30	TRBJ2-1	CAWRVWGDEQFF
NA	TRBV6-5	TRBJ1-2	CASNSGTGPGGYTF
NA	TRBV28	TRBJ1-2	CASSWSQWGTGYTF
NA	TRBV6-5	TRBJ1-6	CASSYAGQGSSPLHF
NA	TRBV7-9	TRBJ2-7	CASSLGVYEQYF
NA	TRBV2	TRBJ1-6	CASSGPPWGSPLHF
NA	TRBV6-5	TRBJ2-5	CASSHRETQYF